One and the same sample provided the 28 T cell receptor beta chains below, sequenced in a study of T cell responses to AZD1222 COVID-19 vaccine. The repertoire was sequenced with immunoSEQ multiplex PCR; TCRdb's copy has only in-frame clones and lacks some. This sample has around 190,000 clones, with 80% to 95% found just once. The material sequenced was peripheral blood, taken on day 0 of AZD1222 vaccination. All receptors come from an adult in good health.

The chain uses TRBV5-4 and TRBJ1-2; 9 bases map to TRBD1. Unmatched junction bases numbered 8, after V lost 5 bases and J lost 3 bases. The CDR3 has 15 amino acids. Germline V gene sequence: CDR1 SGHNT, CDR2 YYREEE (reference sequence). The CDR3 loop is CASSSHRGQDYGYTF. CDR3 sequence (DNA): TGTGCCAGCAGTTCGCACAGGGGGCAGGACTATGGCTACACCTTC.

The V and J genes are TRBV11-2 and TRBJ2-2; D is undetermined. This CDR3 region has 14 residues. Looked up from germline, CDR1 is SGHAT and CDR2 is FQNNGV. Trimming removed 0 bases from V and 6 bases from J, with 8 bases in between. CDR3 amino acids: CASSLDLTAGELFF. Here the CDR3 DNA reads TGTGCCAGCAGCTTAGATTTGACCGCCGGGGAGCTGTTTTTT. Using reference TRBV11-2 and TRBJ2-2 for the parts outside the CDR3, the full variable domain is EAGVAQSPRYKIIEKRQSVAFWCNPISGHATLYWYQQILGQGPKLLIQFQNNGVVDDSQLPKDRFSAERLKGVDSTLKIQPAKLEDSAVYLCASSLDLTAGELFFGEGSRLTVL.

The chain combines TRBV3-1 (or the pseudogene TRBV3-2) with TRBJ2-7; D perhaps matches TRBD2 (6 bases). The CDR3 is 17 amino acids. Germline V CDR1 and CDR2: LGHDT, YNNKEL (reference sequence). V was pared by 0 bases and J by 1 base, with 16 bases between. CDR3 residues: CASSQDRDSDSSYEQYF. CDR3 coding DNA: TGTGCCAGCAGCCAAGATCGGGACTCCGATTCATCCTACGAGCAGTACTTC.

The V and J genes are TRBV3-1 (or the pseudogene TRBV3-2) and TRBJ1-2, with D possibly matching TRBD1 (6 bases). This CDR3 is 16 amino acids long. CDR1 and CDR2 from the germline V gene are LGHDT and YNNKEL (reference sequence). Trimming left V 1 base short and J 5 bases short, with 17 bases between. In DNA, the CDR3 is TGTGCCAGCAGCCAAGGACCCACGGAGGGGGGATATGGCTACACCTTC. This sequence encodes CASSQGPTEGGYGYTF.

This rearrangement joins TRBV6-5 to TRBJ2-5; D gene unclear. Trimming stripped 6 bases from V and 1 base from J, with 9 bases between. The germline CDR1 and CDR2 sequences are MNHEY and SVGAGI. This CDR3 comprises 13 residues. The CDR3 here is CASSRHFQETQYF. The CDR3 DNA sequence: TGTGCCAGCAGCCGTCACTTCCAAGAGACCCAGTACTTC.

The chain couples TRBV6-2 or TRBV6-3 to TRBJ2-5; the D is unclear. The V end was cut by 5 bases, the J end by 5 bases, with 12 bases between. This CDR3 is built from 13 residues. CDR1 MNHEY and CDR2 SVGEGT come from the germline V gene. CDR3 DNA sequence: TGTGCCAGCAGTCGACACACCGGGGAGACCCAGTACTTC. Translating it yields CASSRHTGETQYF.

This rearrangement joins TRBV5-1 to TRBJ2-6, with a weak D call TRBD1 (5 bases). Germline V gives CDR1 SGHRS, CDR2 YFSETQ. Trimming stripped 9 bases from V and 2 bases from J, with 21 bases between. The CDR3 has 17 residues. This CDR3 reads CATTETVKGAGANVLTF. As DNA, the CDR3 is TGCGCCACCACCGAGACAGTGAAGGGTGCTGGGGCCAACGTCCTGACTTTC. Full variable domain (missing parts from reference TRBV5-1 and TRBJ2-6): KAGVTQTPRYLIKTRGQQVTLSCSPISGHRSVSWYQQTPGQGLQFLFEYFSETQRNKGNFPGRFSGRQFSNSRSEMNVSTLELGDSALYLCATTETVKGAGANVLTFGAGSRLTVL.

V and J are TRBV6-5 and TRBJ1-3, with TRBD1 matching over 8 bases. This CDR3 spans 15 amino acids. V trimming: 6 bases; J trimming: 3 bases; junction bases outside the gene matches: 7. Per germline, CDR1 MNHEY and CDR2 SVGAGI. The CDR3 region is CASRATGASGNTIYF. As DNA, the CDR3 is TGTGCCAGCAGGGCGACAGGGGCGAGTGGAAACACCATATATTTT.

This rearrangement joins TRBV2 to TRBJ2-3, with D maybe TRBD1 (6 bases). V was clipped by 6 bases and J by 5 bases, with 12 bases between them. The CDR3 sequence is 13 residues long. Germline CDR1 reads SNHLY; CDR2 reads FYNNEI. The CDR3 coding sequence is TGTGCCAGCAGCGGTACAGGGTTAGATACGCAGTATTTT. Protein sequence: CASSGTGLDTQYF.

The V and J genes are TRBV27 and TRBJ1-4, with 10 positions matching TRBD1. V shed 5 bases and J 6 bases; nucleotides not matched to a gene: 3. This CDR3 contains 14 residues. Germline V lookup: CDR1 MNHEY, CDR2 SMNVEV (reference sequence). In DNA, the CDR3 is TGTGCCAGCAGTCCCGGGACAGGGGATGAAAAACTGTTTTTT. Translation: CASSPGTGDEKLFF.

The V gene is TRBV6-1, the J gene TRBJ1-2, with a weak D call TRBD1 (5 bases). From germline, CDR1 is MNHNS and CDR2 SASEGT. The CDR3 contains 17 residues. Trimming took off 0 bases at V and 6 bases at J, with 20 bases between the two ends. The CDR3 DNA follows: TGTGCCAGCAGTGAAGCGCCTACCCAGGGTGGGGCGAATGGCTACACCTTC. As protein: CASSEAPTQGGANGYTF.

The V call is TRBV19, the J call TRBJ2-4; TRBD1 matches 7 bases. The germline V gene has CDR1 LNHDA and CDR2 SQIVND (reference sequence). This CDR3 has 14 residues. V lost 2 bases, J lost 7 bases, and 5 bases stayed unmatched. The CDR3 here is CASSILGTDNIQYF. As DNA, the CDR3 is TGTGCCAGTAGTATATTGGGGACAGATAACATTCAGTACTTC.

The chain joins TRBV5-4 to TRBJ1-2; TRBD1 matches at 7 bases. Trimming cost V 4 bases and J 5 bases; bases outside gene matches: 8. Germline V gives CDR1 SGHNT, CDR2 YYREEE (reference sequence). The CDR3 contains 14 residues. CDR3 coding DNA: TGTGCCAGCAGCCCCACCCGGGACAGTTATGGCTACACCTTC. Protein product: CASSPTRDSYGYTF.

The chain combines TRBV7-9 with TRBJ2-2; 7 bases map to TRBD1. The V gene end was trimmed by 5 bases and the J gene end by 3 bases; junction bases not matched to a gene: 9. The CDR3 is 16 amino acids. CDR1 and CDR2 from the germline V gene are SEHNR and FQNEAQ (reference sequence). The CDR3 sequence: CASSAQTGSYTGELFF. In DNA form, the CDR3 reads TGTGCCAGCAGCGCGCAGACAGGGTCCTACACCGGGGAGCTGTTTTTT. Full variable domain (remainder filled in from reference TRBV7-9 and TRBJ2-2): DTGVSQNPRHKITKRGQNVTFRCDPISEHNRLYWYRQTLGQGPEFLTYFQNEAQLEKSRLLSDRFSAERPKGSFSTLEIQRTEQGDSAMYLCASSAQTGSYTGELFFGEGSRLTVL.

This clone occurred a few times. The chain links TRBV30 to TRBJ2-7, with 7 bases that match TRBD1. This CDR3 region has 13 residues. Germline V lookup: CDR1 GTSNPN, CDR2 SVGIG (reference sequence). V gave up 1 base and J gave up 8 bases; unmatched junction bases: 8. CDR3 residues: CAWSGQGPLQQYF. The CDR3 DNA reads TGTGCCTGGAGTGGACAGGGCCCCCTACAGCAGTACTTC.

The genes are TRBV5-5 and TRBJ2-5; TRBD1 aligns across 7 bases. The CDR3 totals 16 residues. Germline V gene sequence: CDR1 SGHKS, CDR2 YYEKEE (reference sequence). Losses at the gene ends were 0 bases for V and 5 bases for J; bases not matched to a gene: 10. The chain's CDR3 is CASSLEIRGRGETQYF. The DNA for the CDR3 is TGTGCCAGCAGCTTGGAAATAAGGGGGCGCGGGGAGACCCAGTACTTC.

V and J are TRBV24-1 and TRBJ1-5, with a weak D call TRBD1 (6 bases). Germline CDR1 is KGHDR and CDR2 is SFDVKD. The germline V and J ends were trimmed by 3 bases and 7 bases, with 24 bases remaining between them. The CDR3 is 18 residues long. The CDR3 region has the DNA TGTGCCACCAGTGATCTCTATTATGTGGGGGCAGGGTGGCAGCCCCAGCATTTT. This sequence encodes CATSDLYYVGAGWQPQHF.

This clone was observed a few times. The J gene is TRBJ2-5, the V gene TRBV10-3; D not resolved. CDR3 length: 14 amino acids. Germline CDR1 reads ENHRY; CDR2 reads SYGVKD. V lost 0 bases and J lost 5, with 10 bases in between. The chain's CDR3 is CAISESRGRETQYF. DNA of the CDR3: TGTGCCATCAGTGAGTCGAGAGGCAGGGAGACCCAGTACTTC.

The rearrangement uses TRBV11-2 and TRBJ1-2; D might be TRBD1 (5 bases). With 5 bases removed from V and 2 bases from J, the gap between germline ends came to 9 bases. This CDR3 is built from 13 residues. Germline-derived CDR1 and CDR2 are SGHAT and FQNNGV. CDR3 DNA: TGTGCCAGCAGCCCAGACAGAAACTATGGCTACACCTTC. Translating it yields CASSPDRNYGYTF.

V usage is TRBV10-3 and J usage is TRBJ1-1; D not resolved. The CDR3 length is 14 residues. Between the trimmed V and J ends, which lost 2 bases and 3 bases, there was a span of 10 bases. Germline V gene sequence: CDR1 ENHRY, CDR2 SYGVKD. CDR3 loop: CAISEVARDTEAFF. Written as DNA, the CDR3 is TGTGCCATCAGTGAGGTGGCCCGGGACACTGAAGCTTTCTTT.

The CDR3 here is CASSERTGRNTIYF. CDR3 DNA: TGTGCCAGCAGTGAGCGGACAGGACGAAACACCATATATTTT. This chain connects TRBV2 to TRBJ1-3, with 7 bases fitting TRBD1. This CDR3 is built from 14 residues. Looked up from germline, CDR1 is SNHLY and CDR2 is FYNNEI. The ends lost 3 bases at V and 5 bases at J; junction bases unmatched: 4.

This chain joins TRBV19 and TRBJ2-2; a possible D gene is TRBD1 (6 bases). Trimming took 5 bases from V and 6 from J, leaving 19 bases between them. Germline values: CDR1 LNHDA, CDR2 SQIVND (reference sequence). The CDR3 consists of 16 residues. CDR3 nucleotides: TGTGCCAGTAGTCCCCCGAGGGGGATAAGGGCCGGGGAGCTGTTTTTT. This gives the protein CASSPPRGIRAGELFF.

Regarding this clone: At the DNA level, this CDR3 is encoded by other sequences in the same sample as well. This rearrangement joins TRBV19 to TRBJ1-1, with no clear D. Germline-derived CDR1 and CDR2 are LNHDA and SQIVND (reference sequence). This CDR3 is 13 amino acids long. V dropped 5 bases and J dropped 1 base, with 8 bases sitting between them. The DNA for the CDR3 is TGTGCCAGTAGTCAACAGAGGAACACTGAAGCTTTCTTT. Residues: CASSQQRNTEAFF. The variable domain in full, with the rest retrieved from reference TRBV19 and TRBJ1-1, is DGGITQSPKYLFRKEGQNVTLSCEQNLNHDAMYWYRQDPGQGLRLIYYSQIVNDFQKGDIAEGYSVSREKKESFPLTVTSAQKNPTAFYLCASSQQRNTEAFFGQGTRLTVV.

The chain employs TRBV5-4 and TRBJ2-5, with TRBD1 matching 7 bases. The V segment lost 2 bases and the J segment 0 bases; nucleotides outside the gene matches: 4. This CDR3 is 15 amino acids long. CDR1 is SGHNT and CDR2 is YYREEE in the germline V gene (reference sequence). The CDR3 DNA reads as TGTGCCAGCAGCTTACTGACAGGGTACCAAGAGACCCAGTACTTC. Amino acid sequence: CASSLLTGYQETQYF. The whole variable domain, remainder taken from reference TRBV5-4 and TRBJ2-5, is ETGVTQSPTHLIKTRGQQVTLRCSSQSGHNTVSWYQQALGQGPQFIFQYYREEENGRGNFPPRFSGLQFPNYSSELNVNALELDDSALYLCASSLLTGYQETQYFGPGTRLLVL.

The chain uses TRBV6-8 and TRBJ1-3, with a tentative D call TRBD1 (5 bases). Deletions cut 8 bases from V and 2 bases from J, with 10 bases between. Looked up from germline, CDR1 is MNHGY and CDR2 is SAAAGT. The CDR3 consists of 13 residues. This CDR3 is CASPLQAGNTIYF. CDR3 sequence (DNA): TGTGCCAGCCCCTTACAGGCTGGAAACACCATATATTTT.

The chain joins TRBV7-2 to TRBJ1-6, with 7 nucleotides matching TRBD1. The germline V gene has CDR1 SGHTA and CDR2 FQGNSA. The CDR3 has 13 amino acids. V shed 8 bases and J 7 bases; nucleotides not matched to a gene: 5. The CDR3 here is CASGAGGNSPLHF. The CDR3 DNA follows: TGTGCCAGCGGAGCAGGGGGAAATTCACCCCTCCACTTT.

The chain recombines TRBV2 with TRBJ1-3; the D is unclear. Germline V gene data show CDR1 as SNHLY and CDR2 as FYNNEI. This CDR3 region has 14 residues. V was cut by 6 bases and J by 3 bases, with 12 bases left in between. The CDR3 nucleotides are TGTGCCAGCAGGCGGGAGAGGAGTGGAAACACCATATATTTT. Its protein is CASRRERSGNTIYF.

The count of this clone is one. As DNA, the CDR3 is TGTGCCAGCAGCGGGACAGGGTTGAGCACTGAAGCTTTCTTT. Protein: CASSGTGLSTEAFF. The V call is TRBV9, the J call TRBJ1-1, with 8 nucleotides matching TRBD1. Trimming cost V 3 bases and J 4 bases; bases outside gene matches: 5. CDR1 SGDLS and CDR2 YYNGEE come from the germline V gene. The CDR3 sequence is 14 residues long.